This TCR beta chain is from a study of CD8 T cells in ankylosing spondylitis. Looked up from germline, CDR1 is GTSNPN and CDR2 is SVGIG (reference sequence). The V end was cut by 0 bases, the J end by 2 bases, with 8 bases between. The CDR3 extends over 13 amino acids. Findings and caveats of the study: Clones tied to disease were said to be significantly enriched in matched ankylosing spondylitis synovial fluid. In ankylosing spondylitis blood, a motif of about 8 highly homologous TCR beta variants appeared characteristic.

TCRdb passed the 5' RACE reads through MiXCR, listing each CDR3 protein once. The sample has 200,000 to 300,000 distinct CDR3 sequences; 8% to 11% are singletons. This clonotype has at least ten counts. Its antigen is as yet unknown. The sample was blood, either unsorted or a sorted T cell fraction (not recorded which). This chain uses TRBV30 with TRBJ2-7; D may match TRBD1 or TRBD2 (5 bases each). The TCR comes from a male donor with ankylosing spondylitis or in good health (not recorded which). In DNA form, the CDR3 reads TGTGCCTGGAGTGTCCAGGGAGCCTACGAGCAGTACTTC. Translating gives CAWSVQGAYEQYF.